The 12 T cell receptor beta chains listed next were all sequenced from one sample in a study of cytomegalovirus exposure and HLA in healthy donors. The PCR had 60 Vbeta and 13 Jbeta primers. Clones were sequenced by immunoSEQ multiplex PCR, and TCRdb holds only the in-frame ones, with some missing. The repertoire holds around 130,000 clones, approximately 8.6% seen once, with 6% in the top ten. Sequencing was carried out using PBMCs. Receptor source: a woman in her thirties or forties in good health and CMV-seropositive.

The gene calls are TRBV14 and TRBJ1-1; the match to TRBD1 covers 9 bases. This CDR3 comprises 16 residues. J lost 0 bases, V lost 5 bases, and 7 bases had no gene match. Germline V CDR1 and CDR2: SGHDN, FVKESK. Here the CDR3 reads CASSAGTGFMNTEAFF. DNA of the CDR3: TGTGCCAGCAGCGCCGGGACAGGGTTCATGAACACTGAAGCTTTCTTT.

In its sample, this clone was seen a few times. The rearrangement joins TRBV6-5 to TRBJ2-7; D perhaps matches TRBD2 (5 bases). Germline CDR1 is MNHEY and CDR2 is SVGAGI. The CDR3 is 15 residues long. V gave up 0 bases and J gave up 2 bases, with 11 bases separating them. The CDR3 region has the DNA TGTGCCAGCAGTTACTCTGGGCGGAGGACCTACGAGCAGTACTTC. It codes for CASSYSGRRTYEQYF.

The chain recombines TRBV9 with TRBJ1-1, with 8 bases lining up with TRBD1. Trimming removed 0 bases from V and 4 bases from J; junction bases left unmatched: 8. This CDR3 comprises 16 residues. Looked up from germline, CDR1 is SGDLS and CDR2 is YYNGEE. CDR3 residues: CASSVADRGWGTEAFF. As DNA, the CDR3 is TGTGCCAGCAGCGTAGCCGACAGGGGCTGGGGCACTGAAGCTTTCTTT.

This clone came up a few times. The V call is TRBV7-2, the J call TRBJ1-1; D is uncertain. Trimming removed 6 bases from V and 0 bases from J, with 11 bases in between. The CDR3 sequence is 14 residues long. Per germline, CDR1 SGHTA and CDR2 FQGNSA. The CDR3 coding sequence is TGTGCCAGCAGATATTCACTAATGAACACTGAAGCTTTCTTT. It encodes CASRYSLMNTEAFF.

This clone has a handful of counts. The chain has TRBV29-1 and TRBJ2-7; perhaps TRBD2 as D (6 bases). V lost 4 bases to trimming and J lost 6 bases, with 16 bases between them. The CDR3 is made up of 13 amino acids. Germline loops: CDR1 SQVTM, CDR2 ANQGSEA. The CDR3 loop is CSVGDSQGGEQYF. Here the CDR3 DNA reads TGCAGCGTTGGGGACTCCCAAGGCGGCGAGCAGTACTTC.

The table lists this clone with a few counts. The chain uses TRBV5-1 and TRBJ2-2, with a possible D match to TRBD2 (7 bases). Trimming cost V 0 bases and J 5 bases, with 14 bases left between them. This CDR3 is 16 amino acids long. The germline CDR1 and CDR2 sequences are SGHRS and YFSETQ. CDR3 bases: TGCGCCAGCAGCTTGGACGCGGGGGCGGCGACCGGGGAGCTGTTTTTT. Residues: CASSLDAGAATGELFF. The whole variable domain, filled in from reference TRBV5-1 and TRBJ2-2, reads KAGVTQTPRYLIKTRGQQVTLSCSPISGHRSVSWYQQTPGQGLQFLFEYFSETQRNKGNFPGRFSGRQFSNSRSEMNVSTLELGDSALYLCASSLDAGAATGELFFGEGSRLTVL.

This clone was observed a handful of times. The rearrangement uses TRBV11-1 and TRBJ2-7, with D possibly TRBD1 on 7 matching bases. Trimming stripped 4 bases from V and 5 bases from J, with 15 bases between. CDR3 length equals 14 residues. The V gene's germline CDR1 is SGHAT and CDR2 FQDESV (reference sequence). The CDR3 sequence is CASSSTGRIDEQYF. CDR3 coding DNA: TGTGCCAGCAGCTCGACAGGGAGGATCGACGAGCAGTACTTC.

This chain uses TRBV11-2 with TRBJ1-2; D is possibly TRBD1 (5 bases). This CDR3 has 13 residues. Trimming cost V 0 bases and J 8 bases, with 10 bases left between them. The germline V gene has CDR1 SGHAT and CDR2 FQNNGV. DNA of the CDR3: TGTGCCAGCAGCTTAGATCTAAGGGGCGGCTACACCTTC. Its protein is CASSLDLRGGYTF.

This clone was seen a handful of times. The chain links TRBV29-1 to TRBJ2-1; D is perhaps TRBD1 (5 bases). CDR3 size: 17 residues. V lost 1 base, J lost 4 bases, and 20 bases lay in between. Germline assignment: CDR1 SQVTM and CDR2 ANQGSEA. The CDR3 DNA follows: TGCAGCGTTGAAGGGGGTATCACAGGAAGAACGTACAATGAGCAGTTCTTC. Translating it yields CSVEGGITGRTYNEQFF.

This chain's CDR3 is CASSLDQRGGRGEQYF. CDR3 coding DNA: TGCGCCAGCAGCTTGGATCAGCGGGGGGGCCGGGGAGAGCAGTACTTC. This rearrangement joins TRBV5-1 to TRBJ2-5; 10 nucleotides match TRBD2. Trimming at V came to 0 bases and at J to 11 bases, leaving 13 bases not matched to a gene. The CDR3 runs to 16 residues. CDR1 and CDR2 (germline): SGHRS, YFSETQ.

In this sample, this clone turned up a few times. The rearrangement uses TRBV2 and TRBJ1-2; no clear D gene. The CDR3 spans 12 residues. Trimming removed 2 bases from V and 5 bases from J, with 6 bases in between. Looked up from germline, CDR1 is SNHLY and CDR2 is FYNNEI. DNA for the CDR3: TGTGCCAGCAGTGAATACGGTTATGGCTACACCTTC. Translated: CASSEYGYGYTF.

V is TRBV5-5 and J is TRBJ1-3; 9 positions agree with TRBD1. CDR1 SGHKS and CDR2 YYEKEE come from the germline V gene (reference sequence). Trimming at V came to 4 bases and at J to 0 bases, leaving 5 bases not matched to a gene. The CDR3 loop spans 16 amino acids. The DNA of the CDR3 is TGTGCCAGCAGCCCCGGGACAGGGCCCTCTGGAAACACCATATATTTT. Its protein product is CASSPGTGPSGNTIYF.